These 32 T cell receptor beta chains came from one sample sequenced in a study of T-cell memory formation after mild COVID-19. TCRdb passed the 5' RACE reads through MiXCR, listing each CDR3 protein once. The sample has over 150,000 distinct CDR3 sequences; around 20% are singletons. Sequenced sample: PBMCs or a T cell subset sorted from them (not recorded which). The receptors were sampled from a man aged 18 to 30 who had mild COVID-19 (a few samples of this study predate the infection). Cell type and time point are not known.

This clonotype has just a few counts. The chain uses TRBV7-9 and TRBJ1-5; no definite D call. Germline-derived CDR1 and CDR2 are SEHNR and FQNEAQ (reference sequence). The CDR3 spans 16 residues. The germline V and J ends were trimmed by 0 bases and 0 bases, with 9 bases remaining between them. The CDR3 region is CASSLARGISNQPQHF. In DNA form, the CDR3 reads TGTGCCAGCAGCTTAGCCCGTGGCATTAGCAATCAGCCCCAGCATTTT.

The rearrangement joins TRBV7-2 to TRBJ1-2; D is uncertain. V dropped 5 bases and J dropped 5 bases, with 15 bases sitting between them. Germline assignment: CDR1 SGHTA and CDR2 FQGNSA. The CDR3 loop spans 14 amino acids. The chain's CDR3 is CASSLDTGRYGYTF. DNA for the CDR3: TGTGCCAGCAGCCTAGACACCGGCCGGTATGGCTACACCTTC.

This clonotype appeared a few times. The V and J genes are TRBV5-4 and TRBJ2-2; TRBD1 matches at 7 bases. V gave up 5 bases and J gave up 0 bases; unmatched junction bases: 1. The CDR3 is 14 amino acids. Germline lookup yields CDR1 SGHNT and CDR2 YYREEE (reference sequence). CDR3 amino acids: CASRGQSNTGELFF. For the CDR3, the DNA is TGTGCCAGCAGGGGACAGTCGAACACCGGGGAGCTGTTTTTT.

This clonotype turned up a few times. The chain links TRBV7-8 to TRBJ2-7, with a tentative D call TRBD1 (6 bases). The CDR3 extends over 15 amino acids. Germline V lookup: CDR1 SGHVS, CDR2 FQNEAQ. Between the trimmed V and J ends, which lost 4 bases and 5 bases, there was a span of 18 bases. The CDR3 DNA sequence: TGTGCCAGCAGCTACCCAGGGGATCCCCGGGACGAGCAGTACTTC. It is translated as CASSYPGDPRDEQYF. The entire variable domain, with the rest obtained from reference TRBV7-8 and TRBJ2-7, is as follows: GAGVSQSPRYKVAKRGQDVALRCDPISGHVSLFWYQQALGQGPEFLTYFQNEAQLDKSGLPSDRFFAERPEGSVSTLKIQRTQQEDSAVYLCASSYPGDPRDEQYFGPGTRLTVT.

In its sample, this clonotype was seen a few times. CDR3 in DNA: TGTGCCAGCAGCTCCAAGGGGGGGCCTCCTTTGTTTTTT. The encoded protein is CASSSKGGPPLFF. The rearrangement joins TRBV7-2 to TRBJ1-4; tentative D call: TRBD1 (6 bases). Germline assignment: CDR1 SGHTA and CDR2 FQGNSA. This CDR3 contains 13 residues. V shed 4 bases and J shed 15 bases, with 18 bases lying between them.

V is TRBV2 and J is TRBJ2-1; 10 bases match TRBD2. Germline loops: CDR1 SNHLY, CDR2 FYNNEI. CDR3 length: 17 residues. V lost 5 bases and J lost 1; bases outside the gene matches: 8. The CDR3 DNA is TGTGCCAGCAGTCGCAGCGGGGGGGCCCATTCCTACAATGAGCAGTTCTTC. Its protein product is CASSRSGGAHSYNEQFF.

At least ten counts were recorded for this clonotype. The chain is built from TRBV12-3 or TRBV12-4 and TRBJ2-1; 7 nucleotides match TRBD1. The CDR3 runs 15 residues. J gave up 2 bases and V 6 bases, and 7 bases lay outside the gene matches. This chain's CDR3 is CASSYDRVAYNEQFF. DNA for the CDR3: TGTGCCAGCAGCTATGACAGGGTTGCCTACAATGAGCAGTTCTTC.

This chain connects TRBV7-7 to TRBJ2-7; D perhaps matches TRBD2 (6 bases). V was shortened by 5 bases and J by 5 bases, with 13 bases between the two germline ends. Germline V gene lookup returns CDR1 SSHAT and CDR2 FNYEAQ (reference sequence). This CDR3 spans 13 amino acids. The CDR3 loop reads CASSLRRGNEQYF. DNA of the CDR3: TGTGCCAGCAGCCTGAGGCGGGGTAACGAGCAGTACTTC.

This sequence joins TRBV30 and TRBJ2-4; D uncertain. The CDR3 has 14 residues. Trimming removed 0 bases from V and 2 bases from J, with 8 bases in between. Germline loops: CDR1 GTSNPN, CDR2 SVGIG (reference sequence). This CDR3 reads CAWSVHRSKNIQYF. The CDR3 DNA is TGTGCCTGGAGTGTACACCGTTCCAAAAACATTCAGTACTTC.

In its sample, this clonotype was seen a few times. The chain is built from TRBV5-1 and TRBJ2-1; 7 nucleotides agree with TRBD2. Per the germline V gene, CDR1 is SGHRS and CDR2 is YFSETQ. The CDR3 spans 15 residues. Trimming at V came to 4 bases and at J to 5 bases, leaving 9 bases not matched to a gene. CDR3 bases: TGCGCCAGCAGCGAGGGTGCGGGGGACCACAATGAGCAGTTCTTC. It yields the protein CASSEGAGDHNEQFF.

This clonotype was observed a few times. The rearrangement links TRBV6-2 or TRBV6-3 to TRBJ1-2; D not resolved. The CDR3 covers 13 residues. Per the germline V gene, CDR1 is MNHEY and CDR2 is SVGEGT. V was pared by 5 bases and J by 4 bases, with 11 bases between. The CDR3 region is CASSLSVAYGYTF. The DNA for the CDR3 is TGTGCCAGCAGTCTCAGCGTCGCCTATGGCTACACCTTC.

The chain recombines TRBV3-1 with TRBJ2-1, with D perhaps TRBD1 or TRBD2 (6 bases each). This CDR3 region has 14 residues. Germline lookup yields CDR1 LGHDT and CDR2 YNNKEL (reference sequence). V was shortened by 1 base and J by 8 bases, with 12 bases between the two germline ends. CDR3 sequence reads: CASSQGPGAYEQFF. The DNA of the CDR3 is TGTGCCAGCAGCCAAGGTCCGGGGGCCTATGAGCAGTTCTTC.

V is TRBV28 and J is TRBJ2-3, with a possible D match to TRBD2 (6 bases). This CDR3 has 15 residues. Germline CDR1 reads MDHEN; CDR2 reads SYDVKM. V was shortened by 7 bases and J by 3 bases, with 17 bases between the two germline ends. DNA for the CDR3: TGTGCCAGCACCATCGGAGGGGTTAGGACAGATACGCAGTATTTT. As protein: CASTIGGVRTDTQYF.

The V gene is TRBV20-1, the J gene TRBJ1-5; a possible D gene is TRBD1 (6 bases). Trimming stripped 6 bases from V and 0 bases from J, with 12 bases between. This CDR3 has 14 residues. Per germline, CDR1 DFQATT and CDR2 SNEGSKA (reference sequence). The CDR3 loop is CSARTGSSNQPQHF. In DNA form, the CDR3 reads TGCAGTGCGCGTACAGGGAGTAGCAATCAGCCCCAGCATTTT.

In this sample, this clonotype turned up a few times. The rearrangement links TRBV4-3 to TRBJ1-5; D perhaps matches TRBD1 (5 bases). The germline V gene has CDR1 LGHNA and CDR2 YSLEER. The CDR3 is 13 residues long. The ends were cut back, 1 base at V and 7 bases at J, with 8 bases in the middle. CDR3 nucleotide sequence: TGCGCCAGCAGCCAAGCCAGGGCCCAGCCCCAGCATTTT. Translation gives CASSQARAQPQHF.

The CDR3 loop is CASRLQTHREETQYF. CDR3 sequence (DNA): TGCGCCAGCAGGCTCCAAACTCACAGGGAAGAGACCCAGTACTTC. This chain joins TRBV4-1 and TRBJ2-5, with D perhaps matching TRBD1 (6 bases). The ends were cut back, 6 bases at V and 3 bases at J, with 17 bases in the middle. This CDR3 is 15 amino acids long. Germline V gene data show CDR1 as MGHRA and CDR2 as YSYEKL.

CDR3 residues: CASSLGQAYYGYTF. The CDR3 DNA reads TGTGCCAGCAGCTTGGGACAGGCCTACTATGGCTACACCTTC. The gene calls are TRBV5-5 and TRBJ1-2; possibly TRBD1 for D (6 bases). This CDR3 has 14 residues. Germline V gene sequence: CDR1 SGHKS, CDR2 YYEKEE (reference sequence). Trimming removed 0 bases from V and 3 bases from J, with 9 bases in between.

The chain carries TRBV12-3 or TRBV12-4 and TRBJ2-3; D is ambiguous. The CDR3 runs 14 residues. With 5 bases removed from V and 4 bases from J, the gap between germline ends came to 13 bases. CDR3 sequence reads: CASSVHALADTQYF. The CDR3 DNA is TGTGCCAGCAGTGTCCACGCCTTGGCAGATACGCAGTATTTT.

This chain uses TRBV7-6 with TRBJ2-1, with TRBD1 as a possible D gene (5 bases). This CDR3 is 18 amino acids long. Deletions cut 0 bases from V and 3 bases from J, with 18 bases between. Looked up from germline, CDR1 is SGHVS and CDR2 is FNYEAQ. The CDR3 DNA reads as TGTGCCAGCAGCTTAGCCCACTACCAGACAGTGATCTACAATGAGCAGTTCTTC. Translated, it gives CASSLAHYQTVIYNEQFF.

The chain couples TRBV11-1 to TRBJ2-1; 9 bases match TRBD2. V gave up 5 bases and J gave up 4 bases; unmatched junction bases: 6. The CDR3 spans 15 residues. Per germline, CDR1 SGHAT and CDR2 FQDESV (reference sequence). The CDR3 is CASSALAGSYNEQFF. For the CDR3, the DNA is TGTGCCAGCAGCGCGCTAGCGGGGTCGTACAATGAGCAGTTCTTC.

This clonotype was observed a few times. The chain joins TRBV12-3 or TRBV12-4 to TRBJ1-1; no definite D call. Trimming shortened V by 6 bases and J by 1 base, and 12 bases separated the two germline ends. This CDR3 comprises 14 residues. CDR3 DNA: TGTGCCAGCAGGCCCCAGGCTCAGAACACTGAAGCTTTCTTT. Protein product: CASRPQAQNTEAFF.

This clonotype was counted between two and nine times. The chain combines TRBV5-1 with TRBJ2-5; D not resolved. This CDR3 is 12 amino acids long. The germline gives CDR1 SGHRS, CDR2 YFSETQ. Trimming removed 0 bases at V and 4 bases at J, with 4 bases between. CDR3 protein: CASSLDSETQYF. For the CDR3, the DNA is TGCGCCAGCAGCTTGGATTCAGAGACCCAGTACTTC.

The chain employs TRBV12-3 or TRBV12-4 and TRBJ1-1, with 9 bases identical to TRBD1. The CDR3 extends over 13 amino acids. Losses at the gene ends were 7 bases for V and 4 bases for J; bases not matched to a gene: 4. The CDR3 DNA follows: TGTGCCAGCACCCGACAGGGGGGCACTGAAGCTTTCTTT. Its translation is CASTRQGGTEAFF.

This chain links TRBV27 with TRBJ2-3; D perhaps matches TRBD2 (5 bases). With 2 bases removed from V and 4 bases from J, the gap between germline ends came to 10 bases. The CDR3 runs to 14 residues. Germline-derived CDR1 and CDR2 are MNHEY and SMNVEV (reference sequence). CDR3 amino acids: CASSLIASPDTQYF. Here the CDR3 DNA reads TGTGCCAGCAGTTTAATAGCGTCCCCAGATACGCAGTATTTT.

The sample holds a few counts of this clonotype. V gene TRBV6-5 combines with J gene TRBJ1-1; no clear D. Trimming cost V 0 bases and J 0 bases, with 5 bases left between them. The CDR3 extends over 14 amino acids. Looked up from germline, CDR1 is MNHEY and CDR2 is SVGAGI. This chain's CDR3 is CASSYSPMNTEAFF. The CDR3 DNA follows: TGTGCCAGCAGTTACTCCCCTATGAACACTGAAGCTTTCTTT.

This clonotype was detected ten times or more. The rearrangement uses TRBV12-3 or TRBV12-4 and TRBJ2-5; possible D gene TRBD1, 5 bases. There are 13 residues in the CDR3. V was clipped by 3 bases and J by 7 bases, with 12 bases between them. The CDR3 reads CASSLGLKGTQYF. The DNA for the CDR3 is TGTGCCAGCAGTTTGGGGCTGAAGGGGACCCAGTACTTC.

This clonotype was detected only a few times. No conserved phenylalanine or tryptophan ends this CDR3, so it is likely a read error. Because the CDR3's place on the DNA is in doubt, the DNA is left out and the CDR3 is given as listed by TCRdb. The chain recombines TRBV9 with TRBJ2-7; TRBD1 is the table's D call, not checked against the DNA. Germline V gene lookup returns CDR1 SGDLS and CDR2 YYNGEE. The CDR3 contains 9 residues when both ends are counted. CDR3: CASSAQGPL.

The rearrangement links TRBV9 to TRBJ2-3; D gene unclear. V dropped 2 bases and J dropped 4 bases, with 14 bases sitting between them. Germline V gene lookup returns CDR1 SGDLS and CDR2 YYNGEE. The CDR3 contains 15 residues. The CDR3 bases are TGTGCCAGCAGCGTCACCAGCTGGGCAGCAGATACGCAGTATTTT. Encoded protein: CASSVTSWAADTQYF.

V gene TRBV12-3 or TRBV12-4 combines with J gene TRBJ1-1, with D possibly TRBD1 on 5 matching bases. The CDR3 covers 15 residues. V was clipped by 5 bases and J by 3 bases, with 16 bases between them. CDR3 protein: CASSRDDGGYTEAFF. As DNA, the CDR3 is TGTGCCAGCAGTCGGGACGACGGGGGGTACACTGAAGCTTTCTTT.

This clonotype was counted a few times. The chain carries TRBV20-1 and TRBJ2-3, with D unclear. Deletions cut 2 bases from V and 0 bases from J, with 9 bases between. The germline V gene encodes CDR1 DFQATT and CDR2 SNEGSKA (reference sequence). The CDR3 consists of 14 residues. CDR3 coding DNA: TGCAGTGCTAGAACGTCGCCTAGCACAGATACGCAGTATTTT. It codes for CSARTSPSTDTQYF.

The V and J genes are TRBV12-3 or TRBV12-4 and TRBJ1-1, with 7 bases aligning to TRBD1. V shed 5 bases and J 4 bases; nucleotides not matched to a gene: 7. The CDR3 sequence is 14 residues long. CDR3 DNA sequence: TGTGCCAGCAGTCCAAGTCCAGGGGGCACTGAAGCTTTCTTT. Amino acids: CASSPSPGGTEAFF.

This clonotype was observed a few times. This sequence joins TRBV9 and TRBJ1-1; 7 nucleotides agree with TRBD1. V lost 6 bases, J lost 2 bases, and 7 bases stayed unmatched. Looked up from germline, CDR1 is SGDLS and CDR2 is YYNGEE. The CDR3 covers 14 residues. This CDR3 is CASTTGQRNTEAFF. The CDR3 coding sequence is TGTGCCAGCACGACGGGACAGCGTAACACTGAAGCTTTCTTT. Variable domain in full (rest from reference TRBV9 and TRBJ1-1): DSGVTQTPKHLITATGQRVTLRCSPRSGDLSVYWYQQSLDQGLQFLIQYYNGEERAKGNILERFSAQQFPDLHSELNLSSLELGDSALYFCASTTGQRNTEAFFGQGTRLTVV.